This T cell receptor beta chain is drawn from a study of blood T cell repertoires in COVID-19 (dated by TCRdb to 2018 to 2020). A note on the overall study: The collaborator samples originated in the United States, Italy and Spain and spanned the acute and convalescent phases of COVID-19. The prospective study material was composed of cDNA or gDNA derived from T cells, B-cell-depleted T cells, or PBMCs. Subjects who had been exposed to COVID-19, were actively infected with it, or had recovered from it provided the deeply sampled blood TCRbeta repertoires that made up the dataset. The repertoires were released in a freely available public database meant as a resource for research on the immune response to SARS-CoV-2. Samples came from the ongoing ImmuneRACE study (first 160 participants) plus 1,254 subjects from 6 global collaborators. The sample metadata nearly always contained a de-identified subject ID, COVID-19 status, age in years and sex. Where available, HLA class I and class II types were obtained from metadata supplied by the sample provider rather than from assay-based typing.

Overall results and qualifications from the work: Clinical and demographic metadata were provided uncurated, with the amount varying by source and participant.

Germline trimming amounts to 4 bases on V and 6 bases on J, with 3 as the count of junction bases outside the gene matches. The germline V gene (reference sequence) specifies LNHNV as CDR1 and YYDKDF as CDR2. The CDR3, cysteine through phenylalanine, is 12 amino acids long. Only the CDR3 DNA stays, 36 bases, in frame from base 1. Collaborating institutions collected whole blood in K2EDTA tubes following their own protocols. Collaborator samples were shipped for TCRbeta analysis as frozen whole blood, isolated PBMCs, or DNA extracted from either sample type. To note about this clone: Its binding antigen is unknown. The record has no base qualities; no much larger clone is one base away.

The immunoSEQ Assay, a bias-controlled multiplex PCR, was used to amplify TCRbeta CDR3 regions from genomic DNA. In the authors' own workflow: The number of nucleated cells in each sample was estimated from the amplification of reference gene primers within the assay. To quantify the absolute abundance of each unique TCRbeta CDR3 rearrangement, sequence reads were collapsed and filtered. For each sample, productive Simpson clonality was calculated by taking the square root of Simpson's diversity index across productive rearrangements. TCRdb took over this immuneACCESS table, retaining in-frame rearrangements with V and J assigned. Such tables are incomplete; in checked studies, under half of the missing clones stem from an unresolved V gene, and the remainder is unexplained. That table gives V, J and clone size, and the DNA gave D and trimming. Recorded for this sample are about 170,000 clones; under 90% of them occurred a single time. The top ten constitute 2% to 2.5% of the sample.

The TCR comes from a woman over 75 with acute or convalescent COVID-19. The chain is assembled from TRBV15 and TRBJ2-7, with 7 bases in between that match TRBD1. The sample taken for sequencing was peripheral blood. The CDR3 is CATSTTGVEQYF. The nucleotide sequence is TGTGCCACCAGCACCACAGGGGTCGAGCAGTACTTC. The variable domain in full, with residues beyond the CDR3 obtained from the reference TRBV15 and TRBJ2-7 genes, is DAMVIQNPRYQVTQFGKPVTLSCSQTLNHNVMYWYQQKSSQAPKLLFHYYDKDFNNEADTPDNFQSRRPNTSFCFLDIRSPGLGDTAMYLCATSTTGVEQYFGPGTRLTVT.